This is a list of T cell receptor beta chains from one sample in a study of CD8+CD57+ T cells in acquired aplastic anemia. MiXCR was run by TCRdb on the reads, yielding one entry per CDR3 protein. Of around 430,000 distinct CDR3 sequences listed, approximately 32% are singletons. The sequencing input was sorted CD4+, CD8+, or CD8+CD57+ T cells (not recorded which) from PBMCs. These receptors all stem from a human donor with aplastic anemia. The CDR3 runs from the conserved cysteine through the conserved F or W. Each record gives: clone size, J gene, V gene, D gene, CDR3 DNA, CDR3 protein. The D gene is left open where the match is weak. Clone size appears in some rows only: once, few, many, or a class for an expanded clone.

clone_size: NA; j_call: TRBJ2-7; v_call: TRBV7-8; d_call: TRBD1; cdr3_nt: TGTGCCAGCAGCTTAGCGTGGTCAGGGGGAGAGCAGTACTTC; cdr3_aa: CASSLAWSGGEQYF
clone_size: NA; j_call: TRBJ1-5; v_call: TRBV6-1; d_call: NA; cdr3_nt: TGTGCCAGCAGTGAAGGGTGGGGGGGGAGCAATCAGCCCCAGCATTTT; cdr3_aa: CASSEGWGGSNQPQHF
clone_size: many; j_call: TRBJ2-7; v_call: TRBV6-5; d_call: NA; cdr3_nt: TGTGCCAGCAGTTACTCCAGGCAGAACTACGAGCAGTACTTC; cdr3_aa: CASSYSRQNYEQYF
clone_size: NA; j_call: TRBJ1-5; v_call: TRBV18; d_call: TRBD1; cdr3_nt: TGTGCCAGCTCACTCGGGACAGACTATATCCAGCCCCAGCATTTT; cdr3_aa: CASSLGTDYIQPQHF
clone_size: few; j_call: TRBJ1-1; v_call: TRBV7-3; d_call: TRBD1; cdr3_nt: TGTGCCAGCAGCTTAATACAGGGGATTACTATGAACACTGAAGCTTTCTTT; cdr3_aa: CASSLIQGITMNTEAFF
clone_size: many; j_call: TRBJ1-6; v_call: TRBV19; d_call: TRBD1; cdr3_nt: TGTGCCAGTAGTCCCCGAAAAGAGGGCAGGGGGACCTCACCCCTCCACTTT; cdr3_aa: CASSPRKEGRGTSPLHF
clone_size: NA; j_call: TRBJ1-1; v_call: TRBV11-2; d_call: TRBD1; cdr3_nt: TGTGCCAGCAGCTTCCGGGACAGGGGGAACATGAACACTGAAGCTTTCTTT; cdr3_aa: CASSFRDRGNMNTEAFF
clone_size: many; j_call: TRBJ2-1; v_call: TRBV24-1; d_call: NA; cdr3_nt: TGTGCCACCTCTGACGGGGAGTACTCCTACAATGAGCAGTTCTTC; cdr3_aa: CATSDGEYSYNEQFF
clone_size: NA; j_call: TRBJ2-6; v_call: TRBV9; d_call: NA; cdr3_nt: TGTGCCAGCAGCGTAAGGGGCCAAATGGGCCCTGGGGCCAACGTCCTGACTTTC; cdr3_aa: CASSVRGQMGPGANVLTF
clone_size: few; j_call: TRBJ2-4; v_call: TRBV2; d_call: NA; cdr3_nt: TGTGCCAGCAGCCCGACAGGAGGAAACATTCAGTACTTC; cdr3_aa: CASSPTGGNIQYF
clone_size: NA; j_call: TRBJ1-1; v_call: TRBV2; d_call: NA; cdr3_nt: TGTGCCAGCAGGACCGGGCGGGACACTGAAGCTTTCTTT; cdr3_aa: CASRTGRDTEAFF
clone_size: NA; j_call: TRBJ1-6; v_call: TRBV6-1; d_call: NA; cdr3_nt: TGTGCCAGCAGTGAAGTAGAGGGGCATCCACCCCTCCACTTT; cdr3_aa: CASSEVEGHPPLHF
clone_size: few; j_call: TRBJ2-3; v_call: TRBV20-1; d_call: TRBD2; cdr3_nt: TGCAGTGCTACCGAGGGACTAGCGGGAGCTGATACGCAGTATTTT; cdr3_aa: CSATEGLAGADTQYF
clone_size: NA; j_call: TRBJ1-5; v_call: TRBV2; d_call: NA; cdr3_nt: TGTGCCAGCAGCGCGGGGGCAGTCAATCAGCCCCAGCATTTC; cdr3_aa: CASSAGAVNQPQHF
clone_size: NA; j_call: TRBJ2-7; v_call: TRBV7-9; d_call: NA; cdr3_nt: TGTGCCAGCAGTGCCCACGACAGGAACGAGCAGTACTTC; cdr3_aa: CASSAHDRNEQYF
clone_size: many; j_call: TRBJ2-1; v_call: TRBV7-6; d_call: NA; cdr3_nt: TGTGCCAGCAGCTTGAGGGGGAGCAATGAGCAGTTCTTC; cdr3_aa: CASSLRGSNEQFF
clone_size: NA; j_call: TRBJ1-2; v_call: TRBV7-2; d_call: NA; cdr3_nt: TGTGCCAGCAGCCAGCACGCCTATGGCTACACCTTC; cdr3_aa: CASSQHAYGYTF
clone_size: many; j_call: TRBJ1-4; v_call: TRBV19; d_call: NA; cdr3_nt: TGTGCCAGTAGCGGCCGGGTGGGTGAAAAACTGTTTTTT; cdr3_aa: CASSGRVGEKLFF
clone_size: many; j_call: TRBJ1-2; v_call: TRBV25-1; d_call: NA; cdr3_nt: TGTGCCAGCAGTGATACGGGGTTTGCGGGCTACACCTTC; cdr3_aa: CASSDTGFAGYTF
clone_size: NA; j_call: TRBJ1-5; v_call: TRBV25-1; d_call: NA; cdr3_nt: TGTGCCTGGAGGCCCCAGGGAGGGTCCGGCAATCAGCCCCAGCATTTT; cdr3_aa: CAWRPQGGSGNQPQHF
clone_size: NA; j_call: TRBJ2-2; v_call: TRBV20-1; d_call: TRBD2; cdr3_nt: TGCAGTGCTTTAGCGGGACACACGAACACCGGGGAGCTGTTTTTT; cdr3_aa: CSALAGHTNTGELFF
clone_size: NA; j_call: TRBJ1-5; v_call: TRBV6-5; d_call: TRBD1; cdr3_nt: TGTGCCAGCAGTTACACGGCAGGGGGCGATCAGCCCCAGCATTTT; cdr3_aa: CASSYTAGGDQPQHF
clone_size: NA; j_call: TRBJ2-6; v_call: TRBV11-2; d_call: NA; cdr3_nt: TGTGCCAGCAGCTTAGTGGCGTCCTCTGGGGCCAACGTCCTGACTTTC; cdr3_aa: CASSLVASSGANVLTF
clone_size: many; j_call: TRBJ1-2; v_call: TRBV10-3; d_call: TRBD1; cdr3_nt: TGTGCCATCAGGGGACAGGGGAACTATGGCTACACCTTC; cdr3_aa: CAIRGQGNYGYTF
clone_size: few; j_call: TRBJ2-4; v_call: TRBV5-1; d_call: NA; cdr3_nt: TGCGCCAGCAGCTTGGGAGTAGCCAAAAACATTCAGTACTTC; cdr3_aa: CASSLGVAKNIQYF
clone_size: many; j_call: TRBJ1-2; v_call: TRBV7-8; d_call: NA; cdr3_nt: TGTGCCAGCAGCTCAGGGACTGGCTACACCTTC; cdr3_aa: CASSSGTGYTF
clone_size: many; j_call: TRBJ1-1; v_call: TRBV2; d_call: NA; cdr3_nt: TGTGCCAGCAGTGTGTCTGGGTGGCGGAACACTGAAGCTTTCTTT; cdr3_aa: CASSVSGWRNTEAFF
clone_size: few; j_call: TRBJ2-5; v_call: TRBV12-3/TRBV12-4; d_call: NA; cdr3_nt: TGTGCCAGCAGTGGGGCGTATAAAGCGGTGGAGACCCAGTACTTC; cdr3_aa: CASSGAYKAVETQYF
clone_size: NA; j_call: TRBJ2-7; v_call: TRBV7-9; d_call: NA; cdr3_nt: TGTGCCAGCAGCCCCTACAGGTCGGGTTACGAGCAGTACTTC; cdr3_aa: CASSPYRSGYEQYF
clone_size: few; j_call: TRBJ1-3; v_call: TRBV11-1; d_call: NA; cdr3_nt: TGTGCCAGCAGCCCCCCACCGGGACGGTCCTCTGGAAACACCATATATTTT; cdr3_aa: CASSPPPGRSSGNTIYF
clone_size: many; j_call: TRBJ1-5; v_call: TRBV7-2; d_call: TRBD1; cdr3_nt: TGTGCCAGCAGCCCCGGGACAGGAGGTGGTCAGCCCCAGCATTTT; cdr3_aa: CASSPGTGGGQPQHF
clone_size: NA; j_call: TRBJ2-3; v_call: TRBV28; d_call: NA; cdr3_nt: TGTGCCAGCAGAAGACAGGCGACAGATACGCAGTATTTT; cdr3_aa: CASRRQATDTQYF
clone_size: NA; j_call: TRBJ2-2; v_call: TRBV6-1; d_call: NA; cdr3_nt: TGTGCCAGCATCGGCGGATCGAACACCGGGGAGCTGTTTTTT; cdr3_aa: CASIGGSNTGELFF
clone_size: few; j_call: TRBJ2-7; v_call: TRBV27; d_call: NA; cdr3_nt: TGTGCCAGCAGTGTCGTCATCGGCTACGAGCAGTACTTC; cdr3_aa: CASSVVIGYEQYF
clone_size: NA; j_call: TRBJ1-5; v_call: TRBV4-1; d_call: TRBD1; cdr3_nt: TGCGCCAGCAGCCAAGAACAGGGGGCCCAGCCCCAGCATTTT; cdr3_aa: CASSQEQGAQPQHF
clone_size: many; j_call: TRBJ1-2; v_call: TRBV9; d_call: NA; cdr3_nt: TGTGCCAGCAGCACACCCGCAGGGGACTATGGCTACACCTTC; cdr3_aa: CASSTPAGDYGYTF
clone_size: NA; j_call: TRBJ2-7; v_call: TRBV28; d_call: TRBD1; cdr3_nt: TGTGCCAGCGCCTCGACAGGGGGTGTACACGAGCAGTACTTC; cdr3_aa: CASASTGGVHEQYF
clone_size: few; j_call: TRBJ1-6; v_call: TRBV2; d_call: NA; cdr3_nt: TGTGCCAGCACCGACAGGTTTAATTCACCCCTCCACTTT; cdr3_aa: CASTDRFNSPLHF
clone_size: many; j_call: TRBJ2-7; v_call: TRBV20-1; d_call: NA; cdr3_nt: TGCAGTGCTAGACCGGGACTTGATAACGAGCAGTACTTC; cdr3_aa: CSARPGLDNEQYF
clone_size: NA; j_call: TRBJ2-1; v_call: TRBV7-2; d_call: TRBD2; cdr3_nt: TGTGCCAGCAGCGCCAGCGGGGGGGCCTACAATGAGCAGTTCTTC; cdr3_aa: CASSASGGAYNEQFF
clone_size: few; j_call: TRBJ2-3; v_call: TRBV5-1; d_call: TRBD1; cdr3_nt: TGCGCCAGCAGCTTGGAGGGACAGGTCACAGATACGCAGTATTTT; cdr3_aa: CASSLEGQVTDTQYF
clone_size: NA; j_call: TRBJ1-2; v_call: TRBV7-9; d_call: TRBD1; cdr3_nt: TGTGCCAGCAGCGCCGGACAGGGGGACGGCTACACCTTC; cdr3_aa: CASSAGQGDGYTF
clone_size: few; j_call: TRBJ1-4; v_call: TRBV25-1; d_call: TRBD1; cdr3_nt: TGCGCCAGCAGTGAAAACTATGGGACAGCTAATGAAGAACTGTTTTTT; cdr3_aa: CASSENYGTANEELFF
clone_size: few; j_call: TRBJ2-3; v_call: TRBV27; d_call: NA; cdr3_nt: TGTGCCAGCAGTTGGAGCATGGGTACGCAGTATTTT; cdr3_aa: CASSWSMGTQYF
clone_size: many; j_call: TRBJ2-7; v_call: TRBV2; d_call: NA; cdr3_nt: TGTGCCAGCACAGTGGCAGCCCCCAACCAAGAGCAGTACTTC; cdr3_aa: CASTVAAPNQEQYF
clone_size: NA; j_call: TRBJ2-7; v_call: TRBV5-5; d_call: TRBD1; cdr3_nt: TGTGCCAGCAGCAGGGTGGACAGGATAAGCTCCTACGAGCAGTACTTC; cdr3_aa: CASSRVDRISSYEQYF
clone_size: few; j_call: TRBJ2-3; v_call: TRBV19; d_call: TRBD2; cdr3_nt: TGTGCCAGTAGTATTCACGGACTAGCGGGGCCAGATACGCAGTATTTT; cdr3_aa: CASSIHGLAGPDTQYF
clone_size: few; j_call: TRBJ1-1; v_call: TRBV9; d_call: NA; cdr3_nt: TGTGCCAGCAGCGTAGGTCCCAGCCACTCAAACACTGAAGCTTTCTTT; cdr3_aa: CASSVGPSHSNTEAFF
clone_size: NA; j_call: TRBJ2-1; v_call: TRBV9; d_call: NA; cdr3_nt: TGTGCCAGCAGCGTAGAGATCGTTTCCTACAATGAGCAGTTCTTC; cdr3_aa: CASSVEIVSYNEQFF
clone_size: NA; j_call: TRBJ2-4; v_call: TRBV29-1; d_call: NA; cdr3_nt: TGCAGCGGGGGGGCCGGTGACATTCAGTACTTC; cdr3_aa: CSGGAGDIQYF
clone_size: NA; j_call: TRBJ1-2; v_call: TRBV2; d_call: NA; cdr3_nt: TGTGCCAGCAGTGTACGGACCAGGGCCGCTAACTATGGCTACACCTTC; cdr3_aa: CASSVRTRAANYGYTF
clone_size: NA; j_call: TRBJ2-5; v_call: TRBV5-6; d_call: TRBD2; cdr3_nt: TGTGCCAGCATCAAACAGCTAGCGGGAGAAGAGACCCAGTACTTC; cdr3_aa: CASIKQLAGEETQYF
clone_size: NA; j_call: TRBJ1-1; v_call: TRBV4-2; d_call: NA; cdr3_nt: TGTGCCGGAGACTGGCTTGGTACGAACACTGAAGCTTTCTTT; cdr3_aa: CAGDWLGTNTEAFF
clone_size: many; j_call: TRBJ1-2; v_call: TRBV10-3; d_call: NA; cdr3_nt: TGTGCCATCAGTGAATCTATTGGGAACTATGGCTACACCTTC; cdr3_aa: CAISESIGNYGYTF
clone_size: NA; j_call: TRBJ1-1; v_call: TRBV9; d_call: NA; cdr3_nt: TGTGCCAGCAGCTCCCCCGGGAGCCCTGAAGCTTCCTTT; cdr3_aa: CASSSPGSPEASF